What follows are 3 T cell receptor beta chains derived from one specimen sequenced in a study of shared clonotypes between healthy human individuals. The assay was immunoSEQ multiplex PCR, and TCRdb's table has in-frame clones only and misses some. The sample yields about 710,000 clones, around 70% seen once. Input material: memory CD4+ T cells sorted from blood. Noted subset: CD45RA-negative fraction. These receptors all come from a woman aged 25 to 39 in good health.

This rearrangement joins TRBV7-8 to TRBJ1-1; D may be TRBD1 (5 bases). Trimming took 0 bases from V and 8 from J, leaving 10 bases between them. The CDR3 covers 13 residues. CDR1 and CDR2 (germline): SGHVS, FQNEAQ. CDR3 residues: CASSLAGQPEAFF. CDR3 nucleotide sequence: TGTGCCAGCAGCTTAGCTGGACAACCAGAAGCTTTCTTT.

This clone was counted a few times. The chain uses TRBV28 and TRBJ2-7; 11 positions match TRBD2. CDR1 and CDR2 (germline): MDHEN, SYDVKM. Trimming at V came to 8 bases and at J to 13 bases, leaving 10 bases not matched to a gene. The CDR3 runs 12 residues. The CDR3 DNA sequence: TGTGCCAGCGGTATTAGCGGGAGGGCCTCCTACTTC. Translation: CASGISGRASYF.

V is TRBV18 and J is TRBJ2-6; perhaps TRBD2 as D (6 bases). The germline V gene encodes CDR1 KGHSH and CDR2 LQKENI. The CDR3 has 17 amino acids. V gave up 4 bases and J gave up 0 bases, with 13 bases separating them. The CDR3 DNA follows: TGTGCCAGCTCACGGCGGGGTGAAGACTCTGGGGCCAACGTCCTGACTTTC. Its translation: CASSRRGEDSGANVLTF.